This T cell receptor (beta chain) is drawn from a study of T-cell reconstitution after alpha-beta-depleted transplantation in children. Study-wide results and limits: In some patients, recipient T cells and intrathymic progenitors surviving conditioning explained high day-60 diversity.

Remarks on this clonotype: Its target is unknown.

The TCRbeta library was prepared with unique molecular identifiers. MiXCR, run by TCRdb on the PCR reads, gives a single entry per CDR3 protein. The repertoire includes about 1,000,000 distinct CDR3 sequences, 25% to 30% of them detected once, and roughly 30% sits in the top ten. V shed 2 bases, J shed 6 bases, and the junction held 8 bases outside the gene matches. There are 15 residues in the CDR3. The clonotype was recovered from a boy in the first two years of life who had a stem cell transplant for SCID, so the T cells may come from the graft donor. Material: PBMCs, mostly from graft donor cells, obtained 360 days after TCRalphabeta/CD19-depleted stem cell transplant. The gene calls are TRBV12-3 or TRBV12-4 and TRBJ1-1, with 8 bases matching TRBD1. The DNA for the CDR3 is TGTGCCAGCAGTTTAAGGAACAGGGGGACCCCTGAAGCTTTCTTT. Translation: CASSLRNRGTPEAFF.